This is a list of T cell receptor beta chains from one sample in a study of T-cell memory formation after mild COVID-19. TCRdb independently ran MiXCR on the 5' RACE reads; one entry per CDR3 protein. Here the sample spans about 360,000 distinct CDR3 sequences, around 15% being singletons. Input material: PBMCs or a T cell subset sorted from them (not recorded which). These receptor sequences come from a man aged 18 to 29 who had mild COVID-19 (a few samples of this study predate the infection). Cell type and time point are not known. CDR3s include the opening cysteine and the closing phenylalanine or tryptophan. A D gene is named only where the DNA matches it firmly. Only some rows state a clone size, as once, few, many or a class for expanded clones.

J gene: TRBJ2-3
V gene: TRBV7-9
clone size: many
D gene: NA
CDR3 DNA: TGTGCCAGCACCGAAGACAGGAGCACAGATACGCAGTATTTT
CDR3 protein: CASTEDRSTDTQYF

J gene: TRBJ2-5
V gene: TRBV7-3
clone size: NA
D gene: NA
CDR3 DNA: TGTGCCAGCAGCTCCTCCCGGGAAGAGACCCAGTACTTC
CDR3 protein: CASSSSREETQYF

J gene: TRBJ1-4
V gene: TRBV20-1
clone size: many
D gene: NA
CDR3 DNA: TGCAGTGCAAGATGGGCAACTAATGAAAAACTGTTTTTT
CDR3 protein: CSARWATNEKLFF

J gene: TRBJ1-2
V gene: TRBV5-1
clone size: NA
D gene: NA
CDR3 DNA: TGCGACAGCAGCTCGGGCCCTAACTATGGCTACACCTTC
CDR3 protein: CDSSSGPNYGYTF

J gene: TRBJ2-1
V gene: TRBV4-3
clone size: NA
D gene: NA
CDR3 DNA: TGCGCCAGCAGCCGCCTTAAGAGGGGGGCCGGCAATGAGCAGTTCTTC
CDR3 protein: CASSRLKRGAGNEQFF

J gene: TRBJ2-3
V gene: TRBV4-3
clone size: few
D gene: NA
CDR3 DNA: TGCGCCAGCAGCCGAAAGGGGGGGACCCTGATGGATACGCAGTATTTT
CDR3 protein: CASSRKGGTLMDTQYF

J gene: TRBJ2-1
V gene: TRBV4-3
clone size: NA
D gene: TRBD2
CDR3 DNA: TGCGCCAGCAGCCAAGACTACTCGCCCGGACTAGCGGGGGGCCGGGATGAGCAGTTCTTC
CDR3 protein: CASSQDYSPGLAGGRDEQFF

J gene: TRBJ1-5
V gene: TRBV28
clone size: few
D gene: TRBD1
CDR3 DNA: TGTGCCAGCAGTTTCCGCCGGGACAGGGTGCACCAGCCCCAGCATTTT
CDR3 protein: CASSFRRDRVHQPQHF

J gene: TRBJ1-3
V gene: TRBV6-5
clone size: NA
D gene: NA
CDR3 DNA: TGTGCCAGCAGTTACTCGAGATATGGCCTTTCTGGAAACACCATATATTTT
CDR3 protein: CASSYSRYGLSGNTIYF

J gene: TRBJ1-3
V gene: TRBV4-2
clone size: few
D gene: TRBD1
CDR3 DNA: TGTGCCAGCAGCCCTGACAGGGGCTCTGGAAACACCATATATTTT
CDR3 protein: CASSPDRGSGNTIYF

J gene: TRBJ2-3
V gene: TRBV5-6
clone size: NA
D gene: TRBD2
CDR3 DNA: TGTGCCAGCACCCTCCGTAGCGGGGTTACAGATACGCAGTATTTT
CDR3 protein: CASTLRSGVTDTQYF

J gene: TRBJ1-1
V gene: TRBV5-1
clone size: few
D gene: NA
CDR3 DNA: TGCGCCAGCAGGCACCCGGAACTGAACACTGAAGCTTTCTTT
CDR3 protein: CASRHPELNTEAFF

J gene: TRBJ2-1
V gene: TRBV5-1
clone size: few
D gene: TRBD1
CDR3 DNA: TGCGCCAGCAGCGCCGGGACAGGGTTTATGGGCTCCTACAATGAGCAGTTCTTC
CDR3 protein: CASSAGTGFMGSYNEQFF

J gene: TRBJ2-3
V gene: TRBV7-2
clone size: few
D gene: NA
CDR3 DNA: TGTGCCAGCAGCTTGACCTCCGGGACCGGTCAGACGCAGTATTTT
CDR3 protein: CASSLTSGTGQTQYF

J gene: TRBJ2-5
V gene: TRBV9
clone size: many
D gene: TRBD2
CDR3 DNA: TGTGCCAGCAGCATCAGCGGTTCGCCTAGCGGGGAGACCCAGTACTTC
CDR3 protein: CASSISGSPSGETQYF

J gene: TRBJ2-2
V gene: TRBV5-1
clone size: NA
D gene: NA
CDR3 DNA: TGCGCCAGCAGCCCCCGTTTGGTTGACACCGGGGAGCTGTTTTTT
CDR3 protein: CASSPRLVDTGELFF

J gene: TRBJ1-3
V gene: TRBV28
clone size: NA
D gene: NA
CDR3 DNA: TGTGCCGCCACAGGGAGGGTTGGAAACACCATATATTTT
CDR3 protein: CAATGRVGNTIYF

J gene: TRBJ1-5
V gene: TRBV3-1
clone size: NA
D gene: NA
CDR3 DNA: TGTGCCAGCAGCCAAGATCCATGGGGATCGGGTCAGCCCCAGCATTTT
CDR3 protein: CASSQDPWGSGQPQHF

J gene: TRBJ2-1
V gene: TRBV7-3
clone size: NA
D gene: NA
CDR3 DNA: TGTGCCAGCAGCTTGACGGACGGTCCCGAGGAGCAGTTCTTC
CDR3 protein: CASSLTDGPEEQFF

J gene: TRBJ2-7
V gene: TRBV5-4
clone size: NA
D gene: NA
CDR3 DNA: TGTGCCAGCAGCCAGGGGGGGGTCGAGCAGTACTTC
CDR3 protein: CASSQGGVEQYF

J gene: TRBJ1-1
V gene: TRBV2
clone size: few
D gene: NA
CDR3 DNA: TGTGCCAGCAGTACCGGGTCCCGGGACGGTGGAGCTTTCTTT
CDR3 protein: CASSTGSRDGGAFF

J gene: TRBJ1-2
V gene: TRBV18
clone size: few
D gene: TRBD1
CDR3 DNA: TGTGCCAGCTCAACTAGCCGGGAGACAGGGAAGGGCTACACCTTC
CDR3 protein: CASSTSRETGKGYTF

J gene: TRBJ2-7
V gene: TRBV5-1
clone size: many
D gene: TRBD1
CDR3 DNA: TGCGCCAGCAGCCCACGGACAGGGAGGTACGAGCAGTACTTC
CDR3 protein: CASSPRTGRYEQYF

J gene: TRBJ2-3
V gene: TRBV20-1
clone size: few
D gene: NA
CDR3 DNA: TGCAGTGCTAGATTCCCAGCGGGCCCGGCAGATACGCAGTATTTT
CDR3 protein: CSARFPAGPADTQYF

J gene: TRBJ1-2
V gene: TRBV6-5
clone size: NA
D gene: NA
CDR3 DNA: TGTGCCAGCAGTAACTACTATGGCTACACCTTC
CDR3 protein: CASSNYYGYTF

J gene: TRBJ2-2
V gene: TRBV5-1
clone size: NA
D gene: NA
CDR3 DNA: TGCGCCAGCAGCTTGGAGAGTAATGCAGGCACCGGGGAGCTGTTTTTT
CDR3 protein: CASSLESNAGTGELFF

J gene: TRBJ1-6
V gene: TRBV7-2
clone size: many
D gene: NA
CDR3 DNA: TGTGCCAGCAGCCCCGGTTGGGGATCACCCCTCCACTTT
CDR3 protein: CASSPGWGSPLHF

J gene: TRBJ2-1
V gene: TRBV20-1
clone size: few
D gene: TRBD2
CDR3 DNA: TGCAGTGCTAACCGACCCGGGACTAGCGGCTACGAGCAGTTCTTC
CDR3 protein: CSANRPGTSGYEQFF

J gene: TRBJ2-4
V gene: TRBV7-3
clone size: few
D gene: NA
CDR3 DNA: TGTGCCAGCAGCCAGGGGTCTATGGGGACAAACATTCAGTACTTC
CDR3 protein: CASSQGSMGTNIQYF

J gene: TRBJ1-1
V gene: TRBV10-3
clone size: few
D gene: NA
CDR3 DNA: TGTGCCATCGGGCGGGGGACTGAAGCTTTCTTT
CDR3 protein: CAIGRGTEAFF

J gene: TRBJ2-5
V gene: TRBV18
clone size: NA
D gene: NA
CDR3 DNA: TGTGCCAGCTCACCACCCGGGGGAGCTACGGAGACCCAGTACTTC
CDR3 protein: CASSPPGGATETQYF

J gene: TRBJ1-2
V gene: TRBV6-4
clone size: few
D gene: NA
CDR3 DNA: TGTGCCAGCTCCCAGGACGGGGACGTCGGCTATGGCTACACCTTC
CDR3 protein: CASSQDGDVGYGYTF

J gene: TRBJ2-1
V gene: TRBV29-1
clone size: few
D gene: NA
CDR3 DNA: TGCAGCGTTCGGGCGCCGGATGGTGAGCAGTTCTTC
CDR3 protein: CSVRAPDGEQFF

J gene: TRBJ2-2
V gene: TRBV4-2
clone size: few
D gene: NA
CDR3 DNA: TGTGCCAGCAGCCAAGAAATCGTGACAGGACGTCGGTCCGGGGAGCTGTTTTTT
CDR3 protein: CASSQEIVTGRRSGELFF

J gene: TRBJ2-3
V gene: TRBV18
clone size: many
D gene: NA
CDR3 DNA: TGTGCCAGCTCACCAAATGTGGCAGCAAACGGGGCAGATACGCAGTATTTT
CDR3 protein: CASSPNVAANGADTQYF

J gene: TRBJ2-7
V gene: TRBV18
clone size: many
D gene: TRBD1
CDR3 DNA: TGTGCCAGCTCAGCCCCGGGACAGACCTACGAGCAGTACTTC
CDR3 protein: CASSAPGQTYEQYF

J gene: TRBJ2-5
V gene: TRBV9
clone size: few
D gene: TRBD1
CDR3 DNA: TGTGCCAGCGGGGACAGATACCAAGAGACCCAGTACTTC
CDR3 protein: CASGDRYQETQYF